Below are 24 T cell receptor beta chains sequenced from a single sample in a study of OX40 agonist ivuxolimab in advanced cancers. Assay used: immunoSEQ multiplex PCR; TCRdb lists only in-frame clones, some missing. The data contain 20,000 to 25,000 clones, around 79% of them singletons. Sequenced here: CD4+ or CD8+ T cells sorted from blood, sampled in a trial of the OX40 agonist ivuxolimab. Every receptor here comes from an adult with an advanced solid tumor such as melanoma, head and neck, liver or kidney cancer.

This clone appeared a single time. The gene calls are TRBV5-1 and TRBJ1-2, with D unclear. V gave up 0 bases and J gave up 4 bases, with 13 bases separating them. CDR3 length equals 15 residues. Germline V lookup: CDR1 SGHRS, CDR2 YFSETQ. The CDR3 loop reads CASSLVTNAAYGYTF. CDR3 in DNA: TGCGCCAGCAGCTTGGTGACTAACGCGGCCTATGGCTACACCTTC.

This chain links TRBV19 with TRBJ2-5; D is unclear. Germline V gene sequence: CDR1 LNHDA, CDR2 SQIVND (reference sequence). The V and J ends lost 1 base and 4 bases respectively, with 13 bases between them. The CDR3 consists of 15 residues. CDR3 protein: CASSIVKGLRETQYF. In nucleotides, the CDR3 is TGTGCCAGTAGTATAGTGAAAGGGCTTAGAGAGACCCAGTACTTC.

The chain uses TRBV30 and TRBJ1-2; D remains unclear. V was pared by 0 bases and J by 8 bases, with 13 bases between. In germline, CDR1 is GTSNPN, CDR2 SVGIG (reference sequence). CDR3 size: 13 residues. The CDR3 reads CAWSVLEEQGYTF. DNA of the CDR3: TGTGCCTGGAGTGTATTAGAGGAACAAGGCTACACCTTC.

CDR3 loop: CASRGKPEAFF. The CDR3 nucleotides are TGTGCCAGCAGGGGGAAGCCTGAAGCTTTCTTT. The chain combines TRBV28 with TRBJ1-1; D not certain. CDR1 and CDR2 from the germline V gene are MDHEN and SYDVKM. The length of the CDR3 is 11 residues. The germline V and J ends were trimmed by 6 bases and 6 bases, with 8 bases remaining between them. The full variable domain, completed using reference TRBV28 and TRBJ1-1, is DVKVTQSSRYLVKRTGEKVFLECVQDMDHENMFWYRQDPGLGLRLIYFSYDVKMKEKGDIPEGYSVSREKKERFSLILESASTNQTSMYLCASRGKPEAFFGQGTRLTVV.

The genes are TRBV9 and TRBJ2-2; 7 nucleotides line up with TRBD2. The CDR3 contains 15 residues. V shed 4 bases, J shed 3 bases, and the junction held 6 bases outside the gene matches. CDR1 and CDR2 from the germline V gene are SGDLS and YYNGEE. CDR3 sequence: CASSPHGGDTGELFF. The CDR3 region has the DNA TGTGCCAGCAGCCCCCATGGGGGGGACACCGGGGAGCTGTTTTTT.

The rearrangement joins TRBV11-2 to TRBJ1-2, with D uncertain. Trimming removed 4 bases from V and 6 bases from J, with 3 bases in between. CDR3 length: 10 residues. CDR1 is SGHAT, CDR2 FQNNGV, per germline. For the CDR3, the DNA is TGTGCCAGCAGCTCGGATGGCTACACCTTC. Translation gives CASSSDGYTF.

The chain links TRBV19 to TRBJ1-2; D remains ambiguous. V dropped 7 bases and J dropped 2 bases, with 14 bases sitting between them. The germline V gene has CDR1 LNHDA and CDR2 SQIVND (reference sequence). This CDR3 has 14 residues. CDR3 sequence: CASIDPGRNYGYTF. The CDR3 nucleotides are TGTGCCAGTATAGATCCGGGCCGAAACTATGGCTACACCTTC.

V and J are TRBV6-1 and TRBJ2-2; 8 bases match TRBD1. V shed 6 bases and J 6 bases; nucleotides not matched to a gene: 6. The CDR3 covers 14 residues. Germline V lookup: CDR1 MNHNS, CDR2 SASEGT. Here the CDR3 reads CASRDRATAGELFF. The CDR3 DNA follows: TGTGCCAGCAGGGACAGGGCAACCGCCGGGGAGCTGTTTTTT.

V is TRBV4-1 and J is TRBJ1-2; D call uncertain. The germline CDR1 and CDR2 sequences are MGHRA and YSYEKL. V dropped 6 bases and J dropped 5 bases, with 13 bases sitting between them. The CDR3 is made up of 13 amino acids. The CDR3 DNA reads as TGCGCCAGCAGACCTCCGGGTTCGTATGGCTACACCTTC. Translating gives CASRPPGSYGYTF.

With regard to this clone: Relative to the germline gene, one junction end is altered; a read error may explain this. The chain has TRBV11-2 and TRBJ2-4; TRBD1 is a possible D gene (5 bases). Germline V gene data show CDR1 as SGHAT and CDR2 as FQNNGV. This CDR3 is 13 amino acids long. The CDR3: CASSLDGRATAAF. CDR3 DNA sequence: TGTGCCAGCAGCTTAGATGGTCGAGCGACAGCCGCCTTC.

This clone was found once. The V and J genes are TRBV18 and TRBJ2-3; D could derive from TRBD1 or TRBD2 (5 bases each). CDR1 and CDR2 (germline): KGHSH, LQKENI. Trimming removed 5 bases at V and 2 bases at J, with 11 bases between. The CDR3 loop spans 14 amino acids. CDR3 nucleotide sequence: TGTGCCAGCTCAGCCCCCGGGACCACAGATACGCAGTATTTT. Its protein is CASSAPGTTDTQYF.

Only one count was recorded for this clone. CDR3 in DNA: TGCAGTAAACCTTCCGGGGATACGCAGTATTTT. Its protein product is CSKPSGDTQYF. The chain links TRBV20-1 to TRBJ2-3, with D unresolved. The CDR3 covers 11 residues. Germline V gene lookup returns CDR1 DFQATT and CDR2 SNEGSKA (reference sequence). The V gene lost 8 bases and the J gene lost 6 bases, with 12 bases spanning the gap.

This clone was counted only a few times. CDR3 residues: CASSPWEGQTQYF. CDR3 sequence (DNA): TGTGCCAGCAGCCCATGGGAGGGGCAGACCCAGTACTTC. The gene calls are TRBV7-6 and TRBJ2-5, with 7 bases aligning to TRBD2. The CDR3 has 13 residues. After removal of 5 bases from V and 6 bases from J, the junction contained 6 bases not matched to a gene. Germline V lookup: CDR1 SGHVS, CDR2 FNYEAQ.

In this sample, this clone turned up once. The chain recombines TRBV1 with TRBJ1-1. TRBV1 is listed as a pseudogene. This CDR3 spans 15 amino acids. The CDR3 protein is CTSSQAGSEEAEAFF. The CDR3 coding sequence is TGCACCAGCAGCCAAGCAGGCAGTGAAGAGGCTGAAGCTTTCTTT.

The V and J genes are TRBV7-2 and TRBJ1-1; D is unclear. Germline-derived CDR1 and CDR2 are SGHTA and FQGNSA. Trimming left V 2 bases short and J 1 base short, with 5 bases between. The CDR3 sequence is 13 residues long. The CDR3 DNA reads as TGTGCCAGCAGCTTAACAGCGAACACTGAAGCTTTCTTT. Translation: CASSLTANTEAFF.

The chain links TRBV7-2 to TRBJ1-4, with TRBD1 identical over 9 bases. The junction had 5 bases not matched to a gene; V was cut back by 2 bases and J by 7 bases. The CDR3 is made up of 15 amino acids. Germline V lookup: CDR1 SGHTA, CDR2 FQGNSA. The CDR3 reads CASSLNRGPGEKLFF. DNA of the CDR3: TGTGCCAGCAGCTTAAACAGGGGGCCGGGTGAAAAACTGTTTTTT.

This clone was seen only once. V is TRBV7-2 and J is TRBJ2-3, with D unresolved. In germline, CDR1 is SGHTA, CDR2 FQGNSA. V lost 4 bases and J 2 bases, leaving 13 bases between the germline ends. This CDR3 region has 15 residues. The CDR3 reads CASSSVTSTTDTQYF. CDR3 DNA: TGTGCCAGCAGCTCAGTGACAAGCACCACAGATACGCAGTATTTT.

The V and J genes are TRBV4-3 and TRBJ2-5; 10 positions match TRBD2. With V trimmed by 1 base and J by 11 bases, 13 bases remained unmatched. The CDR3 is made up of 16 amino acids. CDR1 and CDR2 from the germline V gene are LGHNA and YSLEER. Written as DNA, the CDR3 is TGCGCCAGCAGCCAAGGAACCGTGGCTAGCGGGAGTAAGCAGTACTTC. Protein sequence: CASSQGTVASGSKQYF.

The CDR3 protein is CASSQAFGGETQYF. Written as DNA, the CDR3 is TGTGCCAGCAGCCAGGCCTTCGGGGGGGAGACCCAGTACTTC. The chain couples TRBV7-9 to TRBJ2-5; 7 bases map to TRBD2. J lost 5 bases, V lost 5 bases, and 8 bases had no gene match. From germline, CDR1 is SEHNR and CDR2 FQNEAQ (reference sequence). CDR3 length equals 14 residues.

The V gene is TRBV7-2, the J gene TRBJ2-5, with D tentatively TRBD2 (6 bases). Germline CDR1 and CDR2: SGHTA and FQGNSA. The CDR3 spans 15 residues. Trimming removed 5 bases from V and 6 bases from J, with 19 bases in between. The CDR3 region is CASSLGLTETKTQYF. The CDR3, as DNA: TGTGCCAGCAGCCTAGGACTAACGGAAACAAAGACCCAGTACTTC.

A remark on this clone: In the same sample, other DNA sequences code for this CDR3. The chain joins TRBV7-2 to TRBJ2-1; 8 nucleotides match TRBD2. The V and J ends lost 1 base and 0 bases, in that order; junction bases with no gene match: 11. This CDR3 region has 19 residues. Germline V gene lookup returns CDR1 SGHTA and CDR2 FQGNSA. CDR3 nucleotide sequence: TGTGCCAGCAGCTTAGTGGGCCATCGGGGGGGGCGCTCCTACAATGAGCAGTTCTTC. Its protein product is CASSLVGHRGGRSYNEQFF. Looking up the rest from reference TRBV7-2 and TRBJ2-1 gives the full variable domain: GAGVSQSPSNKVTEKGKDVELRCDPISGHTALYWYRQSLGQGLEFLIYFQGNSAPDKSGLPSDRFSAERTGGSVSTLTIQRTQQEDSAVYLCASSLVGHRGGRSYNEQFFGPGTRLTVL.

This clone occurred a few times. The genes are TRBV7-2 and TRBJ1-5; no reliable D call. CDR3 length equals 14 residues. In germline, CDR1 is SGHTA, CDR2 FQGNSA. The V end was cut by 0 bases, the J end by 4 bases, with 7 bases between. The CDR3 reads CASSLAPDNQPQHF. In DNA, the CDR3 is TGTGCCAGCAGCTTAGCTCCCGATAATCAGCCCCAGCATTTT. Looking up the rest from reference TRBV7-2 and TRBJ1-5 gives the full variable domain: GAGVSQSPSNKVTEKGKDVELRCDPISGHTALYWYRQSLGQGLEFLIYFQGNSAPDKSGLPSDRFSAERTGGSVSTLTIQRTQQEDSAVYLCASSLAPDNQPQHFGDGTRLSIL.

V usage is TRBV4-2 and J usage is TRBJ2-3, with TRBD1 identical over 10 bases. V lost 1 base, J lost 6 bases, and 4 bases stayed unmatched. The CDR3 runs to 15 residues. Per germline, CDR1 LGHNA and CDR2 YNFKEQ. The CDR3 DNA follows: TGTGCCAGCAGCCAAGTAGGGACAGGGGCTGATACGCAGTATTTT. Translating gives CASSQVGTGADTQYF.

The chain is built from TRBV5-1 and TRBJ2-5; 10 bases line up with TRBD1. J gave up 4 bases and V 0 bases, and 6 bases lay outside the gene matches. The CDR3 is 16 amino acids. Per the germline V gene, CDR1 is SGHRS and CDR2 is YFSETQ. The DNA for the CDR3 is TGCGCCAGCAGCTTGGATGGACAGGGGGTTGGAGAGACCCAGTACTTC. The encoded protein is CASSLDGQGVGETQYF.